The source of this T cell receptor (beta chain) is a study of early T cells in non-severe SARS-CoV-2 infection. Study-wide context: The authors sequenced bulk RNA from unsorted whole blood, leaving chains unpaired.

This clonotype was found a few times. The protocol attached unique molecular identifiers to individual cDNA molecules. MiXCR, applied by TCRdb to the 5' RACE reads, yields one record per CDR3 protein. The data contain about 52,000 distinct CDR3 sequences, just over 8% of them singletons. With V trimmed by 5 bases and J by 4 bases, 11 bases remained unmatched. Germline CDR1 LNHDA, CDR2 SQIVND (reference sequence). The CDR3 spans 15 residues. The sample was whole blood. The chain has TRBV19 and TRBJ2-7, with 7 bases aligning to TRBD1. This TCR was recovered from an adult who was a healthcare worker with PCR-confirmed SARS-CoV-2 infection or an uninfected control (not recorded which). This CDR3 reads CASSSKPGQNYEQYF. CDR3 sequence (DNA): TGTGCCAGTAGTTCTAAACCGGGACAGAATTACGAGCAGTACTTC.